The rows below give T cell receptor beta chains drawn from one sample of a study of shared clonotypes between healthy human individuals. Sequencing used immunoSEQ multiplex PCR; TCRdb keeps in-frame clones, though not all of them. Of some 2,100,000 clones in the sample, more than 90% were seen once. The material sequenced was naive CD4+ T cells sorted from blood. The receptor set was obtained from a man between 18 and 29 years old in good health. Both conserved end residues are part of each CDR3. A D gene is named only where the DNA matches it firmly. Clone size, where shown, is once, few, many, or a class for clones that have expanded.

V gene	D gene	clone size	J gene	CDR3 protein	CDR3 DNA
TRBV7-9	-	-	TRBJ1-5	CASSLGGSRGPQHF	TGTGCCAGCAGCTTAGGTGGGTCCCGAGGGCCCCAGCATTTT
TRBV30	-	-	TRBJ2-1	CAWGSWVGNEQFF	TGTGCCTGGGGTAGCTGGGTGGGCAATGAGCAGTTCTTC
TRBV28	TRBD1	-	TRBJ1-2	CASSTGGHYGYTF	TGTGCCAGCAGTACAGGGGGCCACTATGGCTACACCTTC
TRBV7-9	-	-	TRBJ1-2	CASLREVVYGYTF	TGTGCCAGCCTCAGAGAGGTCGTCTATGGCTACACCTTC
TRBV30	-	once	TRBJ2-1	CAWSAKTGRESEQFF	TGTGCCTGGAGTGCCAAGACAGGGAGGGAAAGTGAGCAGTTCTTC
TRBV4-1	TRBD2	-	TRBJ2-2	CASSQDSLGLAGGANTGELFF	TGCGCCAGCAGCCAAGATAGCCTCGGACTAGCGGGAGGCGCGAACACCGGGGAGCTGTTTTTT
TRBV23-1	TRBD2	once	TRBJ2-5	CASKGTSQETQYF	TGCGCCAGCAAAGGGACTAGTCAAGAGACCCAGTACTTC
TRBV4-3	TRBD2	-	TRBJ2-1	CASSQALAGLYNEQFF	TGCGCCAGCAGCCAAGCACTAGCGGGATTGTACAATGAGCAGTTCTTC
TRBV6-6	-	-	TRBJ2-7	CASNNQVSYEQYF	TGTGCCAGCAACAATCAGGTATCCTACGAGCAGTACTTC
TRBV5-4	TRBD1	-	TRBJ2-7	CASSQGGQTYEQYF	TGTGCCAGCAGCCAAGGGGGACAGACCTACGAGCAGTACTTC
TRBV6-1	TRBD2	-	TRBJ2-7	CASSEARAGETYEQYF	TGTGCCAGCAGCGAAGCCCGAGCGGGAGAGACCTACGAGCAGTACTTC
TRBV15	TRBD1	-	TRBJ2-7	CATSRPIHRDRVYEQYF	TGTGCCACCAGCAGACCCATCCACCGGGACAGGGTGTACGAGCAGTACTTC
TRBV6-1	-	-	TRBJ2-1	CASSEGVSYNEQFF	TGTGCCAGCAGTGAAGGGGTCTCCTACAATGAGCAGTTCTTC
TRBV21-1	-	-	TRBJ1-3	CASPIVLGFTIYF	TGTGCCAGCCCAATCGTATTGGGCTTCACCATATATTTT
TRBV21-1	-	-	TRBJ2-3	CASSKDSTSTDTQYF	TGTGCCAGCAGCAAAGACAGCACTAGCACAGATACGCAGTATTTT
TRBV10-2	-	-	TRBJ1-5	CASSIKGGGNQPQHF	TGCGCCAGCAGCATCAAGGGAGGGGGCAATCAGCCCCAGCATTTT
TRBV4-3	TRBD1	-	TRBJ1-1	CASSQGNRGTNTEAFF	TGCGCCAGCAGCCAAGGGAACAGGGGGACGAACACTGAAGCTTTCTTT
TRBV5-6	-	-	TRBJ1-4	CASSPLDRVNEKLFF	TGTGCCAGCAGTCCCTTGGACCGGGTTAATGAAAAACTGTTTTTT
TRBV6-6	-	-	TRBJ2-2	CASKGANTGELFF	TGTGCCAGCAAGGGGGCGAACACCGGGGAGCTGTTTTTT
TRBV11-2	-	once	TRBJ2-7	CASSSMVYEQYF	TGTGCCAGCAGCAGCATGGTTTACGAGCAGTACTTC
TRBV4-1	-	-	TRBJ1-2	CASSQPKDSYLYGYTF	TGCGCCAGCAGCCAGCCCAAGGACAGCTATCTTTATGGCTACACCTTC
TRBV7-9	-	-	TRBJ2-2	CASSPQGANTGELFF	TGTGCCAGCAGCCCCCAAGGAGCGAACACCGGGGAGCTGTTTTTT
TRBV7-3	-	-	TRBJ1-4	CASSITGTLATNEKLFF	TGTGCCAGCAGCATAACCGGGACACTTGCAACTAATGAAAAACTGTTTTTT
TRBV11-2	-	-	TRBJ2-7	CASSLDMSVEQYF	TGTGCCAGCAGCTTAGATATGTCGGTCGAGCAGTACTTC
TRBV4-1	TRBD1	-	TRBJ2-7	CASSQGQGAGEQYF	TGCGCCAGCAGCCAGGGACAGGGGGCGGGGGAGCAGTACTTC
TRBV29-1	TRBD1	-	TRBJ1-2	CSVATYRTGEGYTF	TGCAGCGTAGCCACGTACAGAACAGGGGAAGGCTACACCTTC
TRBV28	-	-	TRBJ1-1	CASSRDIRAFF	TGTGCCAGCAGTCGGGACATTCGAGCTTTCTTT
TRBV19	-	-	TRBJ1-2	CASRDAGARGYTF	TGTGCCAGTAGGGATGCAGGGGCACGGGGCTACACCTTC
TRBV27	-	once	TRBJ1-6	CASSLDSSNSPLHF	TGTGCCAGCAGTTTGGACAGCAGTAATTCACCCCTCCACTTT
TRBV11-2	-	-	TRBJ2-3	CASSLGQRDTQYF	TGTGCCAGCAGCTTGGGACAACGAGATACGCAGTATTTT
TRBV19	TRBD1	-	TRBJ1-6	CASSVGQSVNSPLHF	TGTGCCAGTAGTGTGGGACAGTCGGTCAATTCACCCCTCCACTTT
TRBV4-3	TRBD2	-	TRBJ2-1	CASSPSVGLAVNNEQFF	TGCGCCAGCAGCCCCTCGGTTGGGCTAGCGGTAAACAATGAGCAGTTCTTC
TRBV4-3	-	-	TRBJ2-7	CASSQVAGLEQYF	TGCGCCAGCAGCCAAGTGGCAGGGCTCGAGCAGTACTTC
TRBV4-2	TRBD2	-	TRBJ2-5	CASSLQQAAGGHETQYF	TGTGCCAGCAGCCTCCAGCAGGCGGCGGGGGGGCACGAGACCCAGTACTTC
TRBV2	TRBD2	-	TRBJ2-2	CASNPLAGGPSRELFF	TGTGCCAGCAATCCGTTAGCGGGAGGGCCTTCAAGGGAGCTGTTTTTT
TRBV18	-	few	TRBJ1-5	CASSPSGPNSNQPQHF	TGTGCCAGCTCACCATCTGGACCGAATAGCAATCAGCCCCAGCATTTT
TRBV27	TRBD2	-	TRBJ2-4	CASSSPAGDLAKNIQYF	TGTGCCAGCAGTTCTCCAGCGGGGGACCTAGCCAAAAACATTCAGTACTTC
TRBV7-2	-	-	TRBJ2-3	CASSSGWDTQYF	TGTGCCAGCAGCTCGGGTTGGGATACGCAGTATTTT
TRBV11-3	-	-	TRBJ2-5	CASSLDPGAETQYF	TGTGCCAGCAGCTTAGATCCAGGGGCAGAGACCCAGTACTTC
TRBV7-8	TRBD1	-	TRBJ2-7	CASSRPGQGAKYF	TGTGCCAGCAGTCGTCCGGGACAGGGGGCTAAGTACTTC
TRBV7-2	TRBD1	-	TRBJ1-5	CASSPGQGTPTQPQHF	TGTGCCAGCAGCCCTGGACAGGGGACCCCCACTCAGCCCCAGCATTTT
TRBV7-9	-	-	TRBJ1-6	CASSLSAGVGTNSPLHF	TGTGCCAGCAGCTTATCAGCAGGCGTCGGAACGAATTCACCCCTCCACTTT